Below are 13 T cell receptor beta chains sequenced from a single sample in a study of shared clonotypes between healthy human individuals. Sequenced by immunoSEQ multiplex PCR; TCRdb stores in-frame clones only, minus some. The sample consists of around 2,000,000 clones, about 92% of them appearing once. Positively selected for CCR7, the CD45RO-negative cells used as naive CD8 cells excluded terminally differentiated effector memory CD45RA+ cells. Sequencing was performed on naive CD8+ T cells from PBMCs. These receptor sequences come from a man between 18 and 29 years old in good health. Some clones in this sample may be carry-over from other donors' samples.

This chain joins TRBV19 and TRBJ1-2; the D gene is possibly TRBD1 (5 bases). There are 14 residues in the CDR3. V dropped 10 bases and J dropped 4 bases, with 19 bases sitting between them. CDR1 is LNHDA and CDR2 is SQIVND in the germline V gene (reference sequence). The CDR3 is CATLPGPLVYGYTF. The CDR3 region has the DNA TGTGCCACCCTTCCGGGACCCCTCGTCTATGGCTACACCTTC.

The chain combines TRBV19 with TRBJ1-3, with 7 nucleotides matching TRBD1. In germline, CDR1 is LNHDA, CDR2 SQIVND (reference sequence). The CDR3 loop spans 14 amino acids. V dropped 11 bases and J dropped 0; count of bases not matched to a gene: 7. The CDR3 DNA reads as TGTGCCGCCACAGGGGCTTACTCTGGAAACACCATATATTTT. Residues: CAATGAYSGNTIYF. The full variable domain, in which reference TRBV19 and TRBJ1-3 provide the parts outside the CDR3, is DGGITQSPKYLFRKEGQNVTLSCEQNLNHDAMYWYRQDPGQGLRLIYYSQIVNDFQKGDIAEGYSVSREKKESFPLTVTSAQKNPTAFYLCAATGAYSGNTIYFGEGSWLTVV.

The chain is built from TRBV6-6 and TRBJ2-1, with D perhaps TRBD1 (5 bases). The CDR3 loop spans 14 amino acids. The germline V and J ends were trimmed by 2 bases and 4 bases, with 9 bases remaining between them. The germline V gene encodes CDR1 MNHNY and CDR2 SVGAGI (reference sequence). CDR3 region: CASSYPDRYNEQFF. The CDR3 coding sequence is TGTGCCAGCAGTTACCCCGACAGATACAATGAGCAGTTCTTC.

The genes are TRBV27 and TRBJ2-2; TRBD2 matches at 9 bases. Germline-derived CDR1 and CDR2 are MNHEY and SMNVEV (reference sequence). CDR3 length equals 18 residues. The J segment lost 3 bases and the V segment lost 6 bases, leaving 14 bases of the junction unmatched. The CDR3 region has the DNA TGTGCCAGCAGCCACTCGGGGGGTAGCGGGGGATACACCGGGGAGCTGTTTTTT. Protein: CASSHSGGSGGYTGELFF.

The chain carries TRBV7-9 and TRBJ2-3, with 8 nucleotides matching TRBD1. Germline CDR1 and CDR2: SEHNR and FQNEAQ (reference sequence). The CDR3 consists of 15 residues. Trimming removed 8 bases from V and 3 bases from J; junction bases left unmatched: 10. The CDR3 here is CASQKDRDRTDTQYF. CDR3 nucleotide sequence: TGTGCCAGCCAAAAGGACAGGGATCGAACAGATACGCAGTATTTT.

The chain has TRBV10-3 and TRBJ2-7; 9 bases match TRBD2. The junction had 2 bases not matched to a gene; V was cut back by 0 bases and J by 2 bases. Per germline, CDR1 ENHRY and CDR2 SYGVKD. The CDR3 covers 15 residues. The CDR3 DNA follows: TGTGCCATCAGTGAGTCGGGCGGGAGGGCCTACGAGCAGTACTTC. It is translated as CAISESGGRAYEQYF.

Written as DNA, the CDR3 is TGTGCCAGCAGCTTCCCGGTGCAGGCGTCTAGCACAGATACGCAGTATTTT. Translation: CASSFPVQASSTDTQYF. V gene TRBV7-2 combines with J gene TRBJ2-3; D uncertain. Trimming pared 3 bases from V and 0 bases from J, leaving 16 bases between. The CDR3 length is 17 residues. CDR1 and CDR2 (germline): SGHTA, FQGNSA.

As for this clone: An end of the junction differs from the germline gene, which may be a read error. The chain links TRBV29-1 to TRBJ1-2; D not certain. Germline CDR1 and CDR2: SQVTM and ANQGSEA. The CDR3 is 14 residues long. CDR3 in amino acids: CSVDDTRRNYGYAF. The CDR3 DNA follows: TGCAGCGTTGATGACACCAGGAGAAACTATGGCTACGCCTTC.

In DNA, the CDR3 is TGTGCCAGTAGACCCGGGACAGGGAGGCCAAAAGCTTTCTTT. The encoded protein is CASRPGTGRPKAFF. The rearrangement links TRBV19 to TRBJ1-1, with 9 positions matching TRBD1. CDR3 length equals 14 residues. The V segment lost 6 bases and the J segment 9 bases; nucleotides outside the gene matches: 11. Germline lookup yields CDR1 LNHDA and CDR2 SQIVND (reference sequence).

This CDR3 reads CAISGSGHAYEQYF. As DNA, the CDR3 is TGTGCCATCAGTGGGTCGGGACATGCCTACGAGCAGTACTTC. The rearrangement links TRBV10-3 to TRBJ2-7; perhaps TRBD1 as D (6 bases). The CDR3 is 14 residues long. Germline CDR1 ENHRY, CDR2 SYGVKD. Trimming stripped 4 bases from V and 2 bases from J, with 12 bases between.

This CDR3 is CASSEWEAGSTDTQYF. Here the CDR3 DNA reads TGTGCCAGCAGTGAATGGGAAGCGGGCAGCACAGATACGCAGTATTTT. V and J are TRBV2 and TRBJ2-3; perhaps TRBD2 as D (6 bases). The V gene's germline CDR1 is SNHLY and CDR2 FYNNEI. This CDR3 is 16 amino acids long. V lost 2 bases and J 0 bases, leaving 12 bases between the germline ends.

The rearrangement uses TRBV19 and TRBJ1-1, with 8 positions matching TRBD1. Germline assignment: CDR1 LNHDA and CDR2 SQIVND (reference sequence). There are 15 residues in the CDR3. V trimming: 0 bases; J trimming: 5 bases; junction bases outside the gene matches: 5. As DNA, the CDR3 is TGTGCCAGTAGTATAGATCGCAGGGGGCAAACTGAAGCTTTCTTT. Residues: CASSIDRRGQTEAFF.

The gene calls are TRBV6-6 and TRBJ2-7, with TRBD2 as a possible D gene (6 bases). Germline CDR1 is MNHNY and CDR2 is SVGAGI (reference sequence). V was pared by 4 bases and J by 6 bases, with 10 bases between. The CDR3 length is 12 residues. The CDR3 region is CASSSGLLEQYF. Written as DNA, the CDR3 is TGTGCCAGCAGTTCAGGACTACTCGAGCAGTACTTC.